A single T cell receptor beta chain is shown here with its context. Its antigen is unknown. This entry comes from a study of CD8 T cells in Susac syndrome. The study's findings and limits: In total CD8+ repertoires, approximately 15 Susac-specific public clones were found, and four or five in CD8+ TEMRA repertoires.

The CDR3 contains 12 residues. The V gene end was trimmed by 10 bases and the J gene end by 7 bases; junction bases not matched to a gene: 6. Per germline, CDR1 LNHDA and CDR2 SQIVND (reference sequence). The authors reverse transcribed about 0.5 to 1 ug RNA with random hexamers. Amplification of TCR beta CDR3 spanned 54 Vbeta and 13 Jbeta via immunoSEQ multiplex PCR. Each CDR3 protein gets one entry after TCRdb re-called the immunoSEQ multiplex PCR reads with MiXCR. This repertoire shows approximately 50,000 distinct CDR3 sequences, roughly 94% found once; its top ten account for about 0.8%. This chain links TRBV19 with TRBJ1-2; 10 bases are a match to TRBD1. The source is a human donor with Susac syndrome. The sequenced sample was CD8+ T cells from PBMCs. The CDR3 here is CATRDRGSGYTF. In nucleotides, the CDR3 is TGTGCCACCCGGGACAGGGGCTCTGGCTACACCTTC.